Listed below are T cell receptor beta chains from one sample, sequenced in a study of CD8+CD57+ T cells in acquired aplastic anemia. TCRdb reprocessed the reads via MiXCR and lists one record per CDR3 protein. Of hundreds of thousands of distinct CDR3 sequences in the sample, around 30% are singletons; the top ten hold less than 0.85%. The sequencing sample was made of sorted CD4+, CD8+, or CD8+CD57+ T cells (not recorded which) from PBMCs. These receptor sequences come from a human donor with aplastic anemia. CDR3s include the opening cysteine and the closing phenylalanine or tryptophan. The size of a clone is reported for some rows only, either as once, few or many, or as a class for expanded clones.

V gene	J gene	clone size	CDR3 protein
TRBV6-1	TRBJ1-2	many	CASSGGTDYGYTF
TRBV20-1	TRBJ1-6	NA	CSARDLGESSYNPPLHF
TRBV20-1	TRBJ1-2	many	CSAREVPGGTGRSGGYTF
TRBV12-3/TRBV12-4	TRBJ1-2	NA	CASNQGGTGDYGYTF
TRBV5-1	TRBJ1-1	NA	CASSNSPGSGDEAFF
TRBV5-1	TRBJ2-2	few	CASRWTGELFF
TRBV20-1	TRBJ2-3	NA	CSASPGLAGNTDTQYF
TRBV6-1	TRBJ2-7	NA	CASSPGTSGEQYF
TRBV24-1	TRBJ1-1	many	CATSGGSIGTEAFF
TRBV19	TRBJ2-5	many	CASSNTTSGQETQYF
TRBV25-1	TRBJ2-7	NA	CASSLGGAGARGQYF
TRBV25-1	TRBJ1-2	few	CASRPTQRGGRGVIGYTF
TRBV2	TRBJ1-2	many	CASRGRQGDYGYTF
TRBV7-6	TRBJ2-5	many	CASSLAGLEETQYF
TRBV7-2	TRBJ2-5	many	CASSKYRGEETQYF
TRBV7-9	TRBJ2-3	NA	CASGGTTGF
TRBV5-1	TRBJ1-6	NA	CASSLGDRDYSPLHF
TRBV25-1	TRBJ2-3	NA	CASSPLGRGQLTDTQYF
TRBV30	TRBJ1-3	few	CAWTDSGNTIYF
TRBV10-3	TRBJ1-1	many	CAIGDRNTEAFF
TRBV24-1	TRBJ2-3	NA	CATSDSCGLTMATQYF
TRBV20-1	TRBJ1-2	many	CSAQRTEDFYGYTF
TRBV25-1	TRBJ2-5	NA	CASSRASGGETQYF
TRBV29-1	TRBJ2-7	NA	CSVGPGTGGHEQYF
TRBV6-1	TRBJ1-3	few	CASTPGTGVGNTIYF
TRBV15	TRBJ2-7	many	CATSVRREGGGEQYF
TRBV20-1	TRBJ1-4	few	CSARDRRLGLGKLFF
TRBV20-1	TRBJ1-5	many	CSGTPGQLNQPQHF
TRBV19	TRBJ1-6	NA	CASTRAAEFDSPLHF
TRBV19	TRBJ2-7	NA	CASSPTSGRHEQYF
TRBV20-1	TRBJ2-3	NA	CSARQIQGADTQYF
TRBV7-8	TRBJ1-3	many	CASSMGQGTGNTIYF
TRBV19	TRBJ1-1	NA	CASRRGEGNTEAFF
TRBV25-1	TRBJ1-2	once	CASKYSGGYTF
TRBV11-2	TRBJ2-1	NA	CASSFPRGRANYNEQFF
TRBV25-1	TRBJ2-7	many	CASSKNIGRAYEQYF